These 26 T cell receptor beta chains share one sample of origin, sequenced in a study of blood T cell repertoires in COVID-19. Clones were sequenced by immunoSEQ multiplex PCR, and TCRdb holds only the in-frame ones, with some missing. Among roughly 130,000 clones listed, about 90% were seen once. The sequenced sample consisted of peripheral blood. These receptors all come from a woman aged 60-70 years with acute or convalescent COVID-19.

V is TRBV6-5 and J is TRBJ1-1, with 7 bases lining up with TRBD1. The V gene end was trimmed by 6 bases and the J gene end by 4 bases; junction bases not matched to a gene: 5. The germline CDR1 and CDR2 sequences are MNHEY and SVGAGI. The CDR3 consists of 13 residues. CDR3 region: CASRDRAVTEAFF. The CDR3 nucleotides read TGTGCCAGCAGAGACAGGGCGGTCACTGAAGCTTTCTTT.

This clone came up once. This chain joins TRBV28 and TRBJ2-5; 9 bases line up with TRBD1. With 5 bases clipped from V and 3 bases from J, the junction kept 7 bases outside the gene matches. There are 15 residues in the CDR3. Per the germline V gene, CDR1 is MDHEN and CDR2 is SYDVKM. This CDR3 is CASSGPGQGKETQYF. The CDR3 DNA follows: TGTGCCAGCAGTGGGCCGGGACAGGGAAAAGAGACCCAGTACTTC.

V usage is TRBV6-4 and J usage is TRBJ1-1; tentative D call: TRBD1 (6 bases). The ends were cut back, 4 bases at V and 5 bases at J, with 11 bases in the middle. Germline loops: CDR1 MRHNA, CDR2 SNTAGT. This CDR3 is 13 amino acids long. The CDR3 bases are TGTGCCAGCAGTGCAGGGGCTCGAACTGAAGCTTTCTTT. Protein product: CASSAGARTEAFF.

The chain is built from TRBV18 and TRBJ2-1, with TRBD1 as a possible D gene (7 bases). Germline values: CDR1 KGHSH, CDR2 LQKENI. This CDR3 is built from 17 residues. V was trimmed by 2 bases and J by 0 bases, leaving 14 bases between them. The CDR3 reads CASSPNAGQNSYNEQFF. The CDR3 nucleotides are TGTGCCAGCTCACCAAATGCGGGACAGAACTCCTACAATGAGCAGTTCTTC. Using reference TRBV18 and TRBJ2-1 for the parts outside the CDR3, the full variable domain is NAGVMQNPRHLVRRRGQEARLRCSPMKGHSHVYWYRQLPEEGLKFMVYLQKENIIDESGMPKERFSAEFPKEGPSILRIQQVVRGDSAAYFCASSPNAGQNSYNEQFFGPGTRLTVL.

The chain joins TRBV24-1 to TRBJ2-1; 7 bases agree with TRBD1. In germline, CDR1 is KGHDR, CDR2 SFDVKD. This CDR3 has 16 amino acids. V was clipped by 1 base and J by 1 base; unmatched bases: 3. The CDR3 loop reads CATSDLAGGSYNEQFF. The CDR3 DNA reads TGTGCCACCAGTGATTTAGCAGGGGGATCCTACAATGAGCAGTTCTTC.

The sample holds a few counts of this clone. The chain carries TRBV2 and TRBJ1-2, with D possibly matching TRBD1 (5 bases). Germline V gene data show CDR1 as SNHLY and CDR2 as FYNNEI. CDR3 size: 14 residues. The ends were cut back, 6 bases at V and 0 bases at J, with 11 bases in the middle. The CDR3 sequence: CASRRQSSNYGYTF. The CDR3 nucleotides read TGTGCCAGCAGAAGACAGTCTTCTAACTATGGCTACACCTTC.

This clone was recorded only once. The chain uses TRBV2 and TRBJ1-2, with TRBD1 matching over 7 bases. The CDR3 contains 13 residues. Germline trimming cut 10 bases from V and 4 bases from J; bases unmatched to any gene: 9. CDR1 is SNHLY and CDR2 is FYNNEI in the germline V gene. This chain's CDR3 is CATSDRASYGYTF. The CDR3 DNA reads TGTGCCACCTCAGACAGGGCTTCCTATGGCTACACCTTC.

This clone came up a few times. The chain uses TRBV28 and TRBJ1-5; possible D gene TRBD1, 6 bases. V lost 7 bases to trimming and J lost 4 bases, with 17 bases between them. This CDR3 is built from 15 residues. The V gene's germline CDR1 is MDHEN and CDR2 SYDVKM. CDR3 bases: TGTGCCAGCATCCATACCACAGGGAAAAATCAGCCCCAGCATTTT. It is translated as CASIHTTGKNQPQHF.

This clone was recorded once. The gene calls are TRBV24-1 and TRBJ2-2; maybe TRBD2 (6 bases). Germline V CDR1 and CDR2: KGHDR, SFDVKD. This CDR3 comprises 16 residues. The V and J ends lost 2 bases and 6 bases respectively, with 15 bases between them. The CDR3 loop reads CATSDSRFGDSGELFF. The CDR3 DNA sequence: TGTGCCACCAGTGATTCCCGTTTCGGGGACTCCGGGGAGCTGTTTTTT.

The chain recombines TRBV7-3 with TRBJ2-1, with D maybe TRBD1 (5 bases). CDR1 is SGHTA, CDR2 FQGTGA, per germline. Trimming cost V 2 bases and J 0 bases, with 14 bases left between them. The CDR3 contains 17 residues. In DNA form, the CDR3 reads TGTGCCAGCAGCTTACAGGGTTGGTTAAGCTCCTACAATGAGCAGTTCTTC. Its translation: CASSLQGWLSSYNEQFF.

The J gene is TRBJ1-2, the V gene TRBV10-3, with 10 bases that match TRBD1. The trim removed 6 bases at V and 7 bases at J, leaving 5 bases unmatched. Germline V gene data show CDR1 as ENHRY and CDR2 as SYGVKD. The CDR3 runs 13 residues. CDR3: CAISFGTGAGYTF. CDR3 bases: TGTGCCATCAGCTTCGGGACAGGGGCTGGCTACACCTTC.

The genes are TRBV9 and TRBJ1-3, with D possibly TRBD1 on 6 matching bases. This CDR3 has 15 residues. CDR1 and CDR2 (germline): SGDLS, YYNGEE. Trimming left V 2 bases short and J 0 bases short, with 9 bases between. The CDR3 loop is CASSVTGNSGNTIYF. The DNA of the CDR3 is TGTGCCAGCAGCGTCACAGGGAACTCTGGAAACACCATATATTTT.

The chain employs TRBV6-5 and TRBJ2-5; the match to TRBD2 covers 10 bases. The CDR3 is 15 residues long. Germline CDR1 is MNHEY and CDR2 is SVGAGI. The V gene end was trimmed by 7 bases and the J gene end by 5 bases; junction bases not matched to a gene: 10. The CDR3 is CASTAAGGPGETQYF. The CDR3 DNA is TGTGCCAGCACAGCAGCGGGAGGGCCGGGGGAGACCCAGTACTTC.

This chain joins TRBV6-1 and TRBJ1-5, with no clear D. CDR3 length equals 15 residues. CDR1 and CDR2 from the germline V gene are MNHNS and SASEGT. V lost 1 base, J lost 0 bases, and 7 bases lay in between. The CDR3 DNA reads as TGTGCCAGCAGTGAAGGGAGTTATAGCAATCAGCCCCAGCATTTT. This gives the protein CASSEGSYSNQPQHF.

The chain carries TRBV6-5 and TRBJ2-2; 9 bases are a match to TRBD2. The CDR3 loop spans 15 amino acids. V was clipped by 7 bases and J by 2 bases; unmatched bases: 5. From germline, CDR1 is MNHEY and CDR2 SVGAGI. The CDR3 DNA sequence: TGTGCCAGCACGGCTAGCGGGGCTAACACCGGGGAGCTGTTTTTT. Its protein is CASTASGANTGELFF.

This chain connects TRBV9 to TRBJ2-7; 8 positions agree with TRBD2. Unmatched junction bases numbered 9, after V lost 4 bases and J lost 6 bases. The CDR3 contains 14 residues. Germline assignment: CDR1 SGDLS and CDR2 YYNGEE. The DNA of the CDR3 is TGTGCCAGCAGCCCAAACATCGGGGGGGGCGAGCAGTACTTC. As protein: CASSPNIGGGEQYF.

The rearrangement links TRBV27 to TRBJ2-7; the D gene is possibly TRBD1 (6 bases). CDR3 length equals 16 residues. The germline CDR1 and CDR2 sequences are MNHEY and SMNVEV (reference sequence). The DNA for the CDR3 is TGTGCCAGCGGTTTTTCAGGGGACCTCTTACCCTACGAGCAGTACGTC. This translates into CASGFSGDLLPYEQYV.

The V gene is TRBV2, the J gene TRBJ1-4; 7 bases map to TRBD1. V was pared by 7 bases and J by 8 bases, with 13 bases of the junction left unmatched. This CDR3 comprises 15 residues. The germline CDR1 and CDR2 sequences are SNHLY and FYNNEI. CDR3 sequence: CASKENKGAYEKLFF. The CDR3 DNA follows: TGTGCCAGCAAGGAAAACAAGGGGGCTTACGAAAAACTGTTTTTT.

This clone was seen just once. The chain carries TRBV3-1 (or the pseudogene TRBV3-2) and TRBJ2-3; D call uncertain. Per germline, CDR1 LGHDT and CDR2 YNNKEL (reference sequence). The CDR3 is made up of 15 amino acids. V was cut by 1 base and J by 8 bases, with 16 bases left in between. The CDR3 sequence is CASSQAQVSSPTQYF. The CDR3 DNA reads TGTGCCAGCAGCCAAGCCCAAGTCTCGAGCCCTACGCAGTATTTT.

This clone was seen more than once but under ten times. V usage is TRBV4-1 and J usage is TRBJ1-1; 7 bases fit TRBD1. With V trimmed by 0 bases and J by 0 bases, 1 base remained unmatched. The CDR3 totals 15 residues. Germline CDR1 reads MGHRA; CDR2 reads YSYEKL. The CDR3 DNA follows: TGCGCCAGCAGCCAAGAGGACAGGATGAACACTGAAGCTTTCTTT. Its translation is CASSQEDRMNTEAFF.

The CDR3 DNA is TGTGCCAGCAGTTACCTAAGCGGGAGCCCCTTCTACGAGCAGTACTTC. The encoded protein is CASSYLSGSPFYEQYF. V and J are TRBV6-5 and TRBJ2-7, with 8 nucleotides matching TRBD2. In germline, CDR1 is MNHEY, CDR2 SVGAGI. The CDR3 runs to 16 residues. The J segment lost 3 bases and the V segment lost 2 bases, leaving 9 bases of the junction unmatched.

The chain is built from TRBV6-1 and TRBJ2-3; a weak D match, TRBD1 (6 bases). CDR3 size: 13 residues. Germline CDR1 and CDR2: MNHNS and SASEGT. The ends were cut back, 3 bases at V and 3 bases at J, with 7 bases in the middle. The CDR3 spells CASSDRGTDTQYF. CDR3 DNA sequence: TGTGCCAGCAGTGACAGGGGTACAGATACGCAGTATTTT.

The J gene is TRBJ1-1, the V gene TRBV28; D perhaps matches TRBD1 (5 bases). V lost 1 base to trimming and J lost 5 bases, with 11 bases between them. Germline V lookup: CDR1 MDHEN, CDR2 SYDVKM. This CDR3 is 14 amino acids long. DNA for the CDR3: TGTGCCAGCAGTTTATTTCCCCGGGGGACTGAAGCTTTCTTT. It yields the protein CASSLFPRGTEAFF.

The chain couples TRBV7-8 to TRBJ1-2, with 8 nucleotides matching TRBD1. The J segment lost 8 bases and the V segment lost 3 bases, leaving 2 bases of the junction unmatched. The CDR3 has 12 amino acids. Germline V gene sequence: CDR1 SGHVS, CDR2 FQNEAQ. In DNA, the CDR3 is TGTGCCAGCAGCTTGGGGACAGGCGGCTACACCTTC. Translation: CASSLGTGGYTF.

V and J are TRBV9 and TRBJ1-6, with a tentative D call TRBD1 (6 bases). The CDR3 extends over 15 amino acids. Deletions cut 4 bases from V and 0 bases from J, with 8 bases between. Germline values: CDR1 SGDLS, CDR2 YYNGEE. CDR3 protein: CASSQGGSYNSPLHF. The CDR3 DNA reads TGTGCCAGCAGCCAAGGGGGCTCCTATAATTCACCCCTCCACTTT. The full variable domain, with the rest looked up from reference TRBV9 and TRBJ1-6, is DSGVTQTPKHLITATGQRVTLRCSPRSGDLSVYWYQQSLDQGLQFLIQYYNGEERAKGNILERFSAQQFPDLHSELNLSSLELGDSALYFCASSQGGSYNSPLHFGNGTRLTVT.

The CDR3: CASSYPGSGTQYF. DNA for the CDR3: TGTGCCAGCAGTTATCCAGGTAGCGGGACGCAGTATTTT. V and J are TRBV12-3 or TRBV12-4 and TRBJ2-3; 7 nucleotides line up with TRBD2. J was trimmed by 9 bases and V by 4 bases; bases with no gene match: 7. The CDR3 is 13 amino acids.